This entry describes one T cell receptor beta chain. The source of the sample is a study of T cell repertoires in cytomegalovirus infection. TCRdb re-called the reads with MiXCR, one entry per CDR3 protein. Here the sample spans around 100,000 distinct CDR3 sequences, 16% being singletons. After removal of 4 bases from V and 5 bases from J, the junction contained 6 bases not matched to a gene. This CDR3 has 15 residues. Germline CDR1 SGHNT, CDR2 YYREEE (reference sequence). The V call is TRBV5-4, the J call TRBJ1-4; 9 bases are a match to TRBD1. The receptor was isolated from a human donor in good health (CMV status not recorded). Some clones in this sample may be carry-over from other donors' samples. Sample: PBMCs. CDR3: CASSLAGQGNEKLFF. CDR3 DNA sequence: TGTGCCAGCAGCCTGGCGGGACAGGGCAATGAAAAACTGTTTTTT.